This T cell receptor (beta chain) originates from a study of T cell changes during pregnancy in multiple sclerosis. With 4 bases removed from V and 5 bases from J, the gap between germline ends came to 20 bases. Germline assignment: CDR1 MDHEN and CDR2 SYDVKM. The CDR3 sequence is 16 residues long. Sequenced by immunoSEQ multiplex PCR; TCRdb stores in-frame clones only, minus some. The sample lists over 90,000 clones, about 91% occurring once. This specimen consisted of peripheral blood, obtained before pregnancy. The clonotype originates from a female donor with multiple sclerosis, enrolled in a pregnancy study. This chain joins TRBV28 and TRBJ2-5, with D possibly matching TRBD1 (6 bases). In DNA, the CDR3 is TGTGCCAGCAGTTCAGAACCGGTCAGGGGCCGGGAGACCCAGTACTTC. Its translation: CASSSEPVRGRETQYF.